These T cell receptor beta chains were read from a single sample in a study of blood T cell repertoires in COVID-19. Repertoires were generated with immunoSEQ multiplex PCR, while TCRdb's copy carries only in-frame clones and drops some. In the table there are 150,000 or so clones, roughly 84% of which are singletons. Source material: peripheral blood. These receptors were obtained from a woman between 45 and 60 years old in a cohort sampled during active or convalescent COVID-19. The CDR3 runs from the conserved cysteine through the conserved F or W. D genes are given only for firm matches. Some rows mark clone size as missing; the rest say once, few, many or name a class of expanded clone.

TRBD2	TRBV9	TRBJ2-2	-	CASSVEIAGGRRANTGELFF	TGTGCCAGCAGCGTAGAAATAGCGGGGGGTCGAAGAGCGAACACCGGGGAGCTGTTTTTT
-	TRBV19	TRBJ1-5	-	CASRPRGGAQHF	TGTGCCAGTAGACCACGGGGTGGGGCCCAGCATTTT
-	TRBV4-3	TRBJ1-2	-	CASSQAASHRGGYTF	TGCGCCAGCAGCCAAGCGGCGAGCCACCGCGGTGGCTACACCTTC
-	TRBV3-1/TRBV3-2	TRBJ2-7	once	CASSRQTGTRGGHEQYF	TGTGCCAGCAGCCGACAGACTGGGACACGAGGGGGACACGAGCAGTACTTC
TRBD1	TRBV9	TRBJ1-1	-	CASSVGIGTGAAFF	TGTGCCAGCAGCGTAGGTATTGGGACAGGGGCAGCTTTCTTT
-	TRBV7-9	TRBJ2-4	once	CASSRQVLTKNIQYF	TGTGCCAGCAGCAGACAGGTTCTAACCAAAAACATTCAGTACTTC
-	TRBV18	TRBJ1-2	-	CASSPPDGEGTF	TGTGCCAGCTCACCTCCCGACGGGGAAGGGACCTTC
TRBD1	TRBV4-2	TRBJ1-5	few	CASSQDVGDRAHQPQHF	TGTGCCAGCAGCCAAGATGTGGGGGACAGGGCGCATCAGCCCCAGCATTTT
-	TRBV19	TRBJ1-5	-	CASTPRGQNQPQHF	TGTGCCAGTACCCCGCGGGGGCAGAATCAGCCCCAGCATTTT
TRBD1	TRBV12-3/TRBV12-4	TRBJ1-3	-	CASRTGKGNTIYF	TGTGCCAGCAGGACAGGGAAGGGAAACACCATATATTTT
TRBD2	TRBV4-2	TRBJ2-1	-	CASSQAERGGLGGNEQFF	TGTGCCAGCAGCCAAGCTGAGCGGGGGGGCCTTGGTGGAAATGAGCAGTTCTTC
TRBD1	TRBV7-9	TRBJ2-7	-	CASSEGQGTYEQYF	TGTGCCAGCAGCGAGGGACAGGGGACCTACGAGCAGTACTTC
TRBD1	TRBV29-1	TRBJ1-1	-	CSVADRGTEAFF	TGCAGCGTAGCCGACAGGGGGACTGAAGCTTTCTTT
TRBD1	TRBV5-4	TRBJ1-1	once	CASSRGQGDGNTEAFF	TGTGCCAGCAGCCGGGGACAGGGCGACGGAAACACTGAAGCTTTCTTT
-	TRBV10-2	TRBJ2-5	once	CASSLWTGRGTQYF	TGCGCCAGCAGCCTTTGGACAGGGAGGGGGACCCAGTACTTC
TRBD1	TRBV2	TRBJ1-4	-	CASRIDRGGSTKLFF	TGTGCCAGCAGGATTGACAGGGGGGGTAGTACAAAACTGTTTTTT
-	TRBV30	TRBJ1-2	-	CAWNSPIYGYTF	TGTGCCTGGAATAGTCCGATCTATGGCTACACCTTC
-	TRBV30	TRBJ1-3	-	CAWSVGASSGNTIYF	TGTGCCTGGAGTGTTGGGGCCAGCTCTGGAAACACCATATATTTT
TRBD1	TRBV5-1	TRBJ2-3	-	CASSSGQRSTDTQYF	TGCGCCAGCAGCTCGGGACAGAGAAGCACAGATACGCAGTATTTT
-	TRBV27	TRBJ1-6	-	CASGMTGGNSPLHF	TGTGCCAGCGGAATGACAGGCGGGAATTCACCCCTCCACTTT
-	TRBV19	TRBJ1-2	-	CASSTVSPGINGYTF	TGTGCCAGTAGCACAGTAAGTCCGGGGATTAATGGCTACACCTTC
-	TRBV9	TRBJ2-2	-	CASSASRAREYGGELFF	TGTGCCAGCAGCGCCTCCAGGGCCCGAGAGTACGGCGGGGAGCTGTTTTTT
TRBD2	TRBV19	TRBJ2-3	-	CASSKTSGGTSTDTQYF	TGTGCCAGTAGCAAGACTAGCGGGGGAACTAGCACAGATACGCAGTATTTT
-	TRBV27	TRBJ2-1	few	CASSLEFGVGYNEQFF	TGTGCCAGCAGTCTAGAATTCGGGGTGGGGTACAATGAGCAGTTCTTC
-	TRBV6-5	TRBJ1-1	few	CASLMNTEAFF	TGTGCCAGCTTAATGAACACTGAAGCTTTCTTT
TRBD1	TRBV29-1	TRBJ2-7	-	CSVERDRGVEQYF	TGCAGCGTTGAACGGGACAGGGGCGTCGAGCAGTACTTC
TRBD1	TRBV13	TRBJ2-7	-	CASSHPGQGVDEQYF	TGTGCCAGCAGCCACCCGGGACAGGGTGTCGACGAGCAGTACTTC
-	TRBV5-6	TRBJ1-1	-	CASSLDPEGEAFF	TGTGCCAGCAGCTTGGATCCAGAGGGTGAAGCTTTCTTT
-	TRBV2	TRBJ1-5	-	CASSRGNQPQHF	TGTGCCAGCAGTCGGGGCAATCAGCCCCAGCATTTT
-	TRBV5-4	TRBJ2-1	-	CASSSEKTSYNEQFF	TGTGCCAGCAGCTCGGAGAAAACCTCCTACAATGAGCAGTTCTTC
-	TRBV5-1	TRBJ1-1	-	CASSSQAMNTEAFF	TGCGCCAGCAGCTCACAGGCCATGAACACTGAAGCTTTCTTT
TRBD1	TRBV10-3	TRBJ2-2	-	CATAGGTGNTGELFF	TGTGCCACCGCGGGCGGGACAGGGAACACCGGGGAGCTGTTTTTT
TRBD2	TRBV20-1	TRBJ2-3	once	CSASRAGVTDTQYF	TGCAGTGCTAGTCGTGCGGGGGTTACAGATACGCAGTATTTT
-	TRBV18	TRBJ1-5	-	CASSPQSGRAQPQHF	TGTGCCAGCTCACCACAGTCAGGGCGAGCACAGCCCCAGCATTTT
-	TRBV6-5	TRBJ1-1	-	CASTIKLGDTEAFF	TGTGCCAGCACCATAAAGTTAGGGGACACTGAAGCTTTCTTT
TRBD1	TRBV4-2	TRBJ1-1	-	CASSQATGSMTEAFF	TGTGCCAGCAGCCAAGCGACAGGGTCTATGACTGAAGCTTTCTTT
-	TRBV10-3	TRBJ1-2	-	CAISPGREDGYTF	TGTGCCATCAGCCCCGGAAGGGAGGATGGCTACACCTTC
TRBD1	TRBV19	TRBJ1-1	once	CASSIDDPQGVVEAFF	TGTGCCAGTAGTATAGATGACCCACAGGGGGTAGTTGAAGCTTTCTTT
-	TRBV30	TRBJ1-1	-	CAWSYREIPEAFF	TGTGCCTGGAGCTACAGGGAGATCCCTGAAGCTTTCTTT
TRBD1	TRBV27	TRBJ1-6	-	CASRRFPLTGTNSPLHF	TGTGCCAGCAGACGATTCCCCCTGACAGGGACGAATTCACCCCTCCACTTT
TRBD1	TRBV6-5	TRBJ1-5	-	CASRPGTGARPQHF	TGTGCCAGCAGACCCGGGACAGGGGCAAGGCCCCAGCATTTT
TRBD1	TRBV18	TRBJ2-7	-	CASSPFGQGAINEQYF	TGTGCCAGCTCACCATTCGGACAGGGGGCTATTAACGAGCAGTACTTC
-	TRBV6-5	TRBJ2-5	-	CASSLSGIQETQYF	TGTGCCAGCAGTCTGAGCGGAATACAAGAGACCCAGTACTTC